Listed here are 8 T cell receptor beta chains from one sample, sequenced in a study of OX40 agonist ivuxolimab in advanced cancers. TCRdb's copy holds only in-frame clones and misses some; the assay was immunoSEQ multiplex PCR. This sample yields under 60,000 clones, of which around 87% are seen a single time; approximately 11% belongs to the top ten. Sequencing used CD4+ or CD8+ T cells sorted from blood, obtained in a trial of the OX40 agonist ivuxolimab. These receptors were collected from an adult with an advanced solid tumor such as melanoma, head and neck, liver or kidney cancer.

V is TRBV2 and J is TRBJ2-7; D call uncertain. The ends were cut back, 4 bases at V and 7 bases at J, with 14 bases in the middle. CDR1 and CDR2 (germline): SNHLY, FYNNEI. The CDR3 spans 13 residues. This chain's CDR3 is CASSVGEMGEQYF. CDR3 coding DNA: TGTGCCAGCAGTGTTGGGGAAATGGGGGAGCAGTACTTC.

This chain uses TRBV7-9 with TRBJ2-2; D remains unclear. The ends were cut back, 7 bases at V and 4 bases at J, with 4 bases in the middle. This CDR3 comprises 11 residues. Germline V gene data show CDR1 as SEHNR and CDR2 as FQNEAQ (reference sequence). The CDR3 here is CASIPTGELFF. The CDR3 region has the DNA TGTGCCAGCATCCCCACCGGGGAGCTGTTTTTT.

This clone has a handful of counts. The rearrangement links TRBV6-5 to TRBJ2-5, with D possibly matching TRBD2 (7 bases). The CDR3 is made up of 15 amino acids. V was shortened by 6 bases and J by 5 bases, with 19 bases between the two germline ends. Germline V CDR1 and CDR2: MNHEY, SVGAGI. The CDR3 sequence: CASSPRAGALETQYF. In nucleotides, the CDR3 is TGTGCCAGCAGCCCCAGGGCGGGGGCCTTGGAGACCCAGTACTTC.

V and J are TRBV9 and TRBJ2-2; possibly TRBD1 for D (7 bases). The germline V gene has CDR1 SGDLS and CDR2 YYNGEE. The ends were cut back, 1 base at V and 6 bases at J, with 16 bases in the middle. The CDR3 is made up of 16 amino acids. The DNA of the CDR3 is TGTGCCAGCAGCGTATCCAGACAGGGAGGCTCCGGGGAGCTGTTTTTT. This sequence encodes CASSVSRQGGSGELFF.

This clone was counted only a few times. The DNA of the CDR3 is TGCGCCAGCAGCCGGGAGGACAGGAACAATCAGCCCCAGCATTTT. Translation: CASSREDRNNQPQHF. The chain has TRBV4-1 and TRBJ1-5; 7 bases align to TRBD1. Germline CDR1 reads MGHRA; CDR2 reads YSYEKL. Losses at the gene ends were 4 bases for V and 3 bases for J; bases not matched to a gene: 6. The CDR3 totals 15 residues.

The V and J genes are TRBV6-9 and TRBJ2-7; D possibly corresponds to TRBD1 (6 bases). The CDR3 spans 16 residues. Germline lookup yields CDR1 MNHGY and CDR2 SVAAGI. V shed 4 bases and J shed 2 bases, with 18 bases lying between them. The chain's CDR3 is CASSSRTGKTPYEQYF. As DNA, the CDR3 is TGTGCCAGCAGTTCCCGAACAGGGAAAACCCCCTACGAGCAGTACTTC.

This sequence joins TRBV2 and TRBJ2-5; TRBD2 agrees at 14 bases. Germline V gene data show CDR1 as SNHLY and CDR2 as FYNNEI. The CDR3 sequence is 20 residues long. V trimming: 7 bases; J trimming: 1 base; junction bases outside the gene matches: 17. This CDR3 reads CASTQPPPGLAGALQETQYF. The CDR3 DNA follows: TGTGCCAGCACCCAACCCCCCCCGGGACTAGCGGGGGCCCTCCAAGAGACCCAGTACTTC.

This chain uses TRBV6-5 with TRBJ1-1; D uncertain. CDR1 is MNHEY and CDR2 is SVGAGI in the germline V gene. V dropped 6 bases and J dropped 1 base, with 15 bases sitting between them. The CDR3 runs to 15 residues. DNA of the CDR3: TGTGCCAGCAGCCCTCCAGCGGGAAAGAACACTGAAGCTTTCTTT. Residues: CASSPPAGKNTEAFF.